This TCR beta chain is from a study of blood T cells in healthy people across ages. Study background: Per two T cells, template switching captured roughly one barcoded beta molecule.

Sample-barcoded 5' priming and a J-beta primer mix drove a second PCR of about 6 to 12 cycles. Each CDR3 protein gets one entry after TCRdb re-called the 5' RACE reads with MiXCR. Among around 500,000 distinct CDR3 sequences listed, less than 60% were seen once. This CDR3 spans 11 amino acids. Trimming took off 2 bases at V and 4 bases at J, with 1 base between the two ends. The germline gives CDR1 ENHRY, CDR2 SYGVKD. This clonotype was seen ten or more times. Peripheral blood, roughly 9.3 milliliters per donor, was collected. V gene TRBV10-3 combines with J gene TRBJ2-3, with unresolved D. The receptor was derived from an older man in good health. Sequencing used blood. CDR3 residues: CAISEADTQYF. CDR3 sequence (DNA): TGTGCCATCAGTGAGGCAGATACGCAGTATTTT.